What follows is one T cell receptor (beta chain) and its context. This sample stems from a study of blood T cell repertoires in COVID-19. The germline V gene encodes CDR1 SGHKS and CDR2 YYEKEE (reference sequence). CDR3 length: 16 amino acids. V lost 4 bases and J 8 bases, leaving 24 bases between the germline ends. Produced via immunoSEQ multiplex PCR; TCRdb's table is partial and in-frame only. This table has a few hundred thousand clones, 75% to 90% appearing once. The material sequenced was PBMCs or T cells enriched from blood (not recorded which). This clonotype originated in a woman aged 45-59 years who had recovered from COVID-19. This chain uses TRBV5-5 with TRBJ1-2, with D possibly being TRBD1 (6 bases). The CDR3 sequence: CASSPEGAGVMWGYTF. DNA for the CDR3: TGTGCCAGCAGCCCGGAAGGGGCAGGGGTGATGTGGGGCTACACCTTC.